There are a few counts of the clone carrying this T cell receptor beta chain. The data belong to a study of T-cell memory formation after mild COVID-19. The CDR3 runs 14 residues. V gave up 1 base and J gave up 3 bases, with 9 bases separating them. The TCR alpha and TCR beta cDNA libraries, bearing sample barcodes and UMIs, were generated by 5'RACE using constant-segment primers. TCRdb called the 5' RACE reads again in MiXCR, with one record for every CDR3 protein. Counted here are about 110,000 distinct CDR3 sequences, 15% to 20% occurring once; the ten biggest clones make up 5% to 7%. The sequence derives from a man younger than 30 who had mild COVID-19 (a few samples of this study predate the infection). Cell type and time point are not known. V and J are TRBV12-3 or TRBV12-4 and TRBJ1-1, with D possibly matching TRBD1 (5 bases). Sample: PBMCs or a T cell subset sorted from them (not recorded which). The CDR3 DNA follows: TGTGCCAGCAGTTTAGGGGTAGGGGACACTGAAGCTTTCTTT. This translates into CASSLGVGDTEAFF.